Below are 26 T cell receptor beta chains sequenced from a single sample in a study of cytomegalovirus exposure and HLA in healthy donors (dated by TCRdb to between 2016 and 2019). The library was built by means of the immunoSEQ multiplex PCR assay. For the multiplex PCR, a mixture combining 60 forward primers for TCR Vbeta segments and 13 reverse primers for TCR Jbeta segments was used. TCRdb's version of the immuneACCESS table is confined to in-frame rearrangements and falls short of the full clone set. An unresolved V gene accounts for under half of the shortfall where checked; the remainder is of unknown origin. Recorded for this sample are approximately 190,000 clones; roughly 76% of them occurred a single time. Approximately 2% of the sample is in the top ten clones. Material for sequencing was PBMCs. All receptors derive from a woman aged 30 to 39 in good health and CMV-seropositive.

The V and J genes are TRBV6-6 and TRBJ2-5, with 9 bases fitting TRBD1. V shed 6 bases and J 4 bases; nucleotides not matched to a gene: 6. Per the germline V gene, CDR1 is MNHNY and CDR2 is SVGAGI (reference sequence). This CDR3 has 14 amino acids. The chain's CDR3 is CASRPQGARETQYF. The CDR3 nucleotides are TGTGCCAGCAGGCCACAGGGGGCGAGAGAGACCCAGTACTTC.

This clone was recorded a few times. The chain links TRBV29-1 to TRBJ1-2; D remains ambiguous. The CDR3 has 13 amino acids. Germline V CDR1 and CDR2: SQVTM, ANQGSEA. The V end lost 2 bases, the J end lost 6 bases, and 13 bases lay between the germline ends. The CDR3 here is CSVESSYKNGYTF. CDR3 DNA sequence: TGCAGCGTTGAATCCAGTTACAAGAATGGCTACACCTTC.

In this sample, this clone turned up once. The chain joins TRBV18 to TRBJ2-3, with a tentative D call TRBD2 (6 bases). This CDR3 is built from 14 residues. V was shortened by 3 bases and J by 6 bases, with 13 bases between the two germline ends. CDR1 is KGHSH and CDR2 is LQKENI in the germline V gene. The CDR3 nucleotides read TGTGCCAGCTCACCCATGGGGAGCGGGGATACGCAGTATTTT. Its translation is CASSPMGSGDTQYF.

Details on this clone: Sequence at one end of the junction differs from germline and may be a read error. This chain links TRBV7-7 with TRBJ2-2, with 7 bases matching TRBD1. CDR3 size: 14 residues. Germline V gene sequence: CDR1 SSHAT, CDR2 FNYEAQ (reference sequence). The CDR3 loop is CASSLVQGTGELFF. As DNA, the CDR3 is TGTGCTAGCAGCTTAGTACAGGGGACCGGGGAGCTGTTTTTT. Combining the CDR3 with reference TRBV7-7 and TRBJ2-2 gives the whole variable domain GAGVSQSPRYKVTKRGQDVTLRCDPISSHATLYWYQQALGQGPEFLTYFNYEAQPDKSGLPSDRFSAERPEGSISTLTIQRTEQRDSAMYRCASSLVQGTGELFFGEGSRLTVL.

This clone was seen a few times. V and J are TRBV27 and TRBJ2-7; possible D gene TRBD1, 5 bases. This CDR3 region has 19 residues. With 6 bases removed from V and 5 bases from J, the gap between germline ends came to 32 bases. Germline assignment: CDR1 MNHEY and CDR2 SMNVEV (reference sequence). Here the CDR3 DNA reads TGTGCCAGCAGGGGGTTCGGTGTTGGGCAGGGTAATCATCGTGACGAGCAGTACTTC. This gives the protein CASRGFGVGQGNHRDEQYF.

This clone was observed a few times. The chain combines TRBV4-2 with TRBJ2-2; 7 positions match TRBD1. The CDR3 is 16 residues long. V trimming: 1 base; J trimming: 3 bases; junction bases outside the gene matches: 5. CDR1 is LGHNA, CDR2 YNFKEQ, per germline. CDR3 DNA sequence: TGTGCCAGCAGCCAAGCTGCAGGGGGTGACACCGGGGAGCTGTTTTTT. Protein: CASSQAAGGDTGELFF.

The chain has TRBV9 and TRBJ2-7; D might be TRBD2 (7 bases). This CDR3 spans 15 amino acids. The germline V and J ends were trimmed by 1 base and 5 bases, with 16 bases remaining between them. CDR1 and CDR2 from the germline V gene are SGDLS and YYNGEE. The CDR3 is CASSVQAGARNEQYF. CDR3 bases: TGTGCCAGCAGCGTACAGGCGGGGGCGAGAAACGAGCAGTACTTC.

The chain is built from TRBV7-2 and TRBJ1-1; D is perhaps TRBD1 (6 bases). With 7 bases removed from V and 3 bases from J, the gap between germline ends came to 15 bases. The germline gives CDR1 SGHTA, CDR2 FQGNSA. This CDR3 spans 14 amino acids. This CDR3 reads CASKRREGDTEAFF. The DNA of the CDR3 is TGTGCCAGCAAACGCAGGGAGGGGGACACTGAAGCTTTCTTT.

Only a few counts were recorded for this clone. V usage is TRBV4-2 and J usage is TRBJ1-3; possible D gene TRBD1, 6 bases. This CDR3 comprises 18 residues. Germline V gene lookup returns CDR1 LGHNA and CDR2 YNFKEQ. V was cut by 3 bases and J by 0 bases, with 18 bases left in between. The CDR3 bases are TGTGCCAGCAGCCAGGAGACAGGTATCATCGACTCTGGAAACACCATATATTTT. Protein sequence: CASSQETGIIDSGNTIYF.

The chain is built from TRBV4-3 and TRBJ2-4, with D perhaps matching TRBD2 (6 bases). CDR1 LGHNA and CDR2 YSLEER come from the germline V gene. V gave up 0 bases and J gave up 0 bases, with 18 bases separating them. The CDR3 contains 19 residues. In DNA form, the CDR3 reads TGCGCCAGCAGCCAAGACTTGGGAGGCGGGGTTACAGCCAAAAACATTCAGTACTTC. It specifies CASSQDLGGGVTAKNIQYF.

Comment on this clone: Sequence at one end of the junction differs from germline and may be a read error. V and J are TRBV6-6 and TRBJ1-2; D might be TRBD1 (6 bases). CDR3 length: 14 amino acids. Germline CDR1 MNHNY, CDR2 SVGAGI (reference sequence). The CDR3 region is CASGFRTEVYGYAF. In DNA, the CDR3 is TGTGCCAGCGGATTCAGGACAGAGGTGTACGGCTACGCCTTC.

This sequence joins TRBV28 and TRBJ1-2, with TRBD1 identical over 11 bases. V dropped 6 bases and J dropped 7; count of bases not matched to a gene: 4. CDR3 length: 13 residues. CDR1 MDHEN and CDR2 SYDVKM come from the germline V gene. The CDR3 reads CASSSGQGGGYTF. As DNA, the CDR3 is TGTGCCAGCAGCTCGGGACAGGGGGGTGGCTACACCTTC.

This rearrangement joins TRBV15 to TRBJ2-5; 11 positions agree with TRBD2. CDR1 and CDR2 (germline): LNHNV, YYDKDF (reference sequence). Trimming removed 5 bases from V and 5 bases from J; junction bases left unmatched: 7. The CDR3 contains 15 residues. The chain's CDR3 is CATSLTSGVYETQYF. The DNA of the CDR3 is TGTGCCACCAGCCTGACTAGCGGGGTATATGAGACCCAGTACTTC.

The rearrangement links TRBV7-8 to TRBJ2-1; D gene uncertain. CDR3 length equals 13 residues. Trimming stripped 2 bases from V and 12 bases from J, with 14 bases between. Germline CDR1 SGHVS, CDR2 FQNEAQ. Written as DNA, the CDR3 is TGTGCCAGCAGCTTAAATTCCCACAATTCGCAGTTCTTC. The encoded protein is CASSLNSHNSQFF. Variable domain in full (rest from reference TRBV7-8 and TRBJ2-1): GAGVSQSPRYKVAKRGQDVALRCDPISGHVSLFWYQQALGQGPEFLTYFQNEAQLDKSGLPSDRFFAERPEGSVSTLKIQRTQQEDSAVYLCASSLNSHNSQFFGPGTRLTVL.

V usage is TRBV7-2 and J usage is TRBJ2-3; D is unclear. The CDR3 length is 10 residues. V was clipped by 5 bases and J by 9 bases, with 6 bases between them. Germline V gene lookup returns CDR1 SGHTA and CDR2 FQGNSA. The CDR3 DNA is TGTGCCAGCAGCGGCCAAACGCAGTATTTT. Translated: CASSGQTQYF.

The chain couples TRBV19 to TRBJ1-1; 8 nucleotides line up with TRBD1. Germline V CDR1 and CDR2: LNHDA, SQIVND (reference sequence). The CDR3 contains 16 residues. Unmatched junction bases numbered 11, after V lost 4 bases and J lost 4 bases. This CDR3 reads CASSTPPGGWGTEAFF. The CDR3 coding sequence is TGTGCCAGTAGTACACCCCCAGGGGGCTGGGGCACTGAAGCTTTCTTT.

A single count supports this clone. V usage is TRBV6-5 and J usage is TRBJ1-4, with no clear D. V lost 0 bases and J 8 bases, leaving 10 bases between the germline ends. CDR1 and CDR2 from the germline V gene are MNHEY and SVGAGI. The CDR3 runs to 14 residues. CDR3 nucleotide sequence: TGTGCCAGCAGTTACTCCCCCGCCCGGGAAAAACTGTTTTTT. This gives the protein CASSYSPAREKLFF.

This clone was found many times. This chain joins TRBV5-6 and TRBJ1-5; D remains ambiguous. CDR3 length: 14 residues. Germline CDR1 reads SGHDT; CDR2 reads YYEEEE. V was pared by 1 base and J by 3 bases, with 8 bases between. CDR3: CASSLHGFNQPQHF. Written as DNA, the CDR3 is TGTGCCAGCAGCTTGCACGGGTTCAATCAGCCCCAGCATTTT.

This clone was observed a single time. The rearrangement links TRBV13 to TRBJ2-5, with 14 bases lining up with TRBD2. V lost 3 bases and J lost 4; bases outside the gene matches: 10. From germline, CDR1 is PRHDT and CDR2 FYEKMQ (reference sequence). CDR3 length: 18 amino acids. The CDR3 DNA follows: TGTGCCAGCAGCTTGGCCGTAGGAGGGACTAGCGGGAGAGAGACCCAGTACTTC. Translated: CASSLAVGGTSGRETQYF.

This clone has a handful of counts. The CDR3 nucleotides read TGTGCCAGCAGCCTTTGGCAAGGGGGCGATGAGCAGTTCTTC. Translating it yields CASSLWQGGDEQFF. V is TRBV9 and J is TRBJ2-1; 7 bases match TRBD1. This CDR3 spans 14 amino acids. Germline values: CDR1 SGDLS, CDR2 YYNGEE. The J segment lost 8 bases and the V segment lost 4 bases, leaving 9 bases of the junction unmatched.

The chain has TRBV15 and TRBJ1-2; D is perhaps TRBD1 (6 bases). The germline gives CDR1 LNHNV, CDR2 YYDKDF (reference sequence). Trimming cost V 5 bases and J 3 bases, with 16 bases left between them. This CDR3 has 15 amino acids. The CDR3 here is CATSGRQVSDYGYTF. The CDR3 DNA follows: TGTGCCACCAGCGGTAGACAGGTATCGGACTATGGCTACACCTTC.

V is TRBV6-5 and J is TRBJ1-2; TRBD1 is a possible D gene (5 bases). V shed 5 bases and J shed 5 bases, with 12 bases lying between them. Germline CDR1 MNHEY, CDR2 SVGAGI. The CDR3 covers 13 residues. The CDR3 loop reads CASSPWAGYGYTF. The CDR3 DNA reads as TGTGCCAGCAGTCCATGGGCAGGGTATGGCTACACCTTC.

V gene TRBV6-1 combines with J gene TRBJ2-1; D might be TRBD2 (6 bases). The ends were cut back, 2 bases at V and 13 bases at J, with 18 bases in the middle. CDR1 and CDR2 from the germline V gene are MNHNS and SASEGT. This CDR3 is built from 14 residues. The CDR3 region is CASSEFGSGGAQFF. CDR3 in DNA: TGTGCCAGCAGTGAATTTGGGTCCGGGGGAGCACAGTTCTTC.

The V and J genes are TRBV19 and TRBJ2-1; TRBD2 matches at 12 bases. Germline loops: CDR1 LNHDA, CDR2 SQIVND (reference sequence). The CDR3 totals 17 residues. The J segment lost 4 bases and the V segment lost 2 bases, leaving 6 bases of the junction unmatched. As DNA, the CDR3 is TGTGCCAGTAGTATAAGGGCACTAGCGGGAGGTTACAATGAGCAGTTCTTC. It codes for CASSIRALAGGYNEQFF.

This chain joins TRBV28 and TRBJ1-4; perhaps TRBD1 as D (5 bases). Trimming left V 7 bases short and J 5 bases short, with 17 bases between. CDR1 MDHEN and CDR2 SYDVKM come from the germline V gene. There are 15 residues in the CDR3. CDR3 region: CASTPATARNEKLFF. CDR3 coding DNA: TGTGCCAGCACCCCCGCGACAGCTAGGAATGAAAAACTGTTTTTT.

The V and J genes are TRBV28 and TRBJ2-7, with 10 bases matching TRBD2. There are 17 residues in the CDR3. Germline assignment: CDR1 MDHEN and CDR2 SYDVKM. V gave up 10 bases and J gave up 0 bases; unmatched junction bases: 15. The CDR3 loop reads CATMGLAGDRSSYEQYF. For the CDR3, the DNA is TGTGCCACTATGGGGCTAGCGGGGGACCGGAGCTCCTACGAGCAGTACTTC.